Listed below are T cell receptor beta chains from one sample, sequenced in a study of blood T cell repertoires in COVID-19. TCRdb's table, derived via immunoSEQ multiplex PCR, lists solely in-frame clones and lacks some. The data contain 200,000 to 300,000 clones, 88% of them seen just once; the ten biggest clones take up 0.95% to 1%. Specimen: peripheral blood. Receptors originate from a woman aged 40 to 49 who had recovered from COVID-19. CDR3s include the opening cysteine and the closing phenylalanine or tryptophan. Fields, in order: J gene, V gene, clone size, D gene, CDR3 protein, CDR3 DNA. D genes are given only for firm matches. Clone size appears in some rows only: once, few, many, or a class for an expanded clone.

TRBJ2-1	TRBV19	.	.	CASSWGPRNNEQFF	TGTGCCAGTAGTTGGGGCCCCCGTAACAATGAGCAGTTCTTC
TRBJ2-7	TRBV5-1	few	TRBD2	CAGWEGSAYEQYF	TGCGCCGGCTGGGAGGGGTCGGCCTACGAGCAGTACTTC
TRBJ1-2	TRBV2	once	TRBD1	CASRDREGGGYTF	TGTGCCAGCAGGGACAGGGAGGGTGGTGGCTACACCTTC
TRBJ1-1	TRBV14	.	.	CASSLGTKEAFF	TGTGCCAGCAGCCTAGGGACAAAAGAAGCTTTCTTT
TRBJ1-1	TRBV18	few	TRBD1	CASSPDRGCMNTEAFF	TGTGCCAGCTCACCCGACAGGGGTTGCATGAACACTGAAGCTTTCTTT
TRBJ2-5	TRBV2	.	.	CASSGDYSQYF	TGTGCCAGCAGTGGCGACTACTCCCAGTACTTC
TRBJ2-7	TRBV29-1	once	TRBD1	CSVEGRGYEQYF	TGCAGCGTTGAGGGCAGGGGGTACGAGCAGTACTTC
TRBJ2-3	TRBV5-4	.	TRBD1	CASSSGQGGEDTQYF	TGTGCCAGCAGCTCCGGACAGGGAGGAGAAGATACGCAGTATTTT
TRBJ1-1	TRBV24-1	.	.	CATRGDTMNTEAFF	TGTGCCACCCGGGGGGACACCATGAACACTGAAGCTTTCTTT
TRBJ2-3	TRBV18	.	TRBD2	CASSPLAGWDTQYF	TGTGCCAGCTCACCCCTAGCGGGATGGGATACGCAGTATTTT
TRBJ2-1	TRBV7-9	.	.	CASSQTWNEQFF	TGTGCCAGCAGCCAAACTTGGAATGAGCAGTTCTTC
TRBJ1-6	TRBV3-1/TRBV3-2	.	.	CASSQGDTSSYNSPLHF	TGTGCCAGCAGCCAAGGGGACACTAGCTCCTATAATTCACCCCTCCACTTT
TRBJ2-2	TRBV7-8	.	TRBD2	CASSSSPSGSGELFF	TGTGCCAGCAGCTCGTCACCTAGCGGCAGCGGGGAGCTGTTTTTT
TRBJ1-1	TRBV27	many	TRBD1	CASKNRGSKNTEAFF	TGTGCCAGCAAAAACAGGGGGTCTAAGAACACTGAAGCTTTCTTT
TRBJ1-1	TRBV6-5	few	.	CASYKAVRNTEAFF	TGTGCCAGCTACAAGGCGGTGAGGAACACTGAAGCTTTCTTT
TRBJ2-3	TRBV6-4	.	TRBD2	CASSERGLAGGPSTDTQYF	TGTGCCAGCAGTGAGCGGGGACTAGCGGGAGGCCCTAGCACAGATACGCAGTATTTT
TRBJ2-5	TRBV12-3/TRBV12-4	.	.	CASEGISGTQYF	TGTGCCAGCGAAGGCATTTCGGGGACCCAGTACTTC
TRBJ2-2	TRBV12-5	.	.	CASAPSRTGELFF	TGTGCTAGTGCCCCATCGAGGACCGGGGAGCTGTTTTTT
TRBJ2-5	TRBV18	once	.	CASSPQGQRWETQYF	TGTGCCAGCTCACCACAGGGTCAGCGGTGGGAGACCCAGTACTTC
TRBJ1-4	TRBV11-2	.	.	CASSPGWGPNEKLFF	TGTGCCAGCAGCCCCGGCTGGGGCCCTAATGAAAAACTGTTTTTT
TRBJ1-2	TRBV10-3	.	TRBD1	CAISSPGQGKGYTF	TGTGCCATCAGTAGTCCGGGACAGGGGAAAGGCTACACCTTC
TRBJ1-6	TRBV2	.	.	CASRPGLDSPLHF	TGTGCCAGCAGGCCCGGGTTGGATTCACCCCTCCACTTT
TRBJ2-1	TRBV6-6	.	TRBD2	CASSYPPGGAYNEQFF	TGTGCCAGCAGTTACCCCCCCGGGGGGGCCTACAATGAGCAGTTCTTC
TRBJ1-4	TRBV30	.	.	CAWGRGGNEKLFF	TGTGCCTGGGGCCGGGGGGGCAATGAAAAACTGTTTTTT
TRBJ2-7	TRBV30	.	TRBD1	CAWSDGTGPNEQYF	TGTGCCTGGAGTGACGGGACAGGGCCCAACGAGCAGTACTTC
TRBJ1-1	TRBV12-3/TRBV12-4	.	.	CASSLRVNTEAFF	TGTGCCAGCAGCCTCAGGGTGAACACTGAAGCTTTCTTT
TRBJ1-4	TRBV11-3	.	TRBD1	CASTKADRGFVEKLFF	TGTGCCAGCACCAAAGCGGACAGGGGGTTTGTGGAAAAACTGTTTTTT
TRBJ2-3	TRBV3-1/TRBV3-2	.	.	CASSQGRGAGTDTQYF	TGTGCCAGCAGCCAAGGTCGGGGGGCCGGCACAGATACGCAGTATTTT
TRBJ1-5	TRBV2	.	.	CASTVWGDSNQPQHF	TGTGCCAGCACCGTGTGGGGGGATAGCAATCAGCCCCAGCATTTT
TRBJ1-5	TRBV30	.	.	CAWSDGIRGNQPQHF	TGTGCCTGGAGTGACGGGATACGGGGCAATCAGCCCCAGCATTTT
TRBJ2-1	TRBV11-2	.	.	CASSSLGRERHNEQFF	TGTGCCAGCAGCTCCCTCGGGCGGGAACGGCACAATGAGCAGTTCTTC
TRBJ1-3	TRBV7-9	.	.	CASSLVARGWIF	TGTGCCAGCAGCTTAGTTGCCAGGGGTTGGATATTT
TRBJ1-1	TRBV2	.	.	CASSEGDLLGLNTEAFF	TGTGCCAGCAGTGAGGGGGACTTACTAGGCCTGAACACTGAAGCTTTCTTT
TRBJ2-1	TRBV5-4	.	TRBD2	CATSGGSYLKGEQFF	TGTGCCACCAGCGGGGGGTCCTATCTCAAGGGTGAGCAGTTCTTC
TRBJ1-1	TRBV15	.	.	CATSRDLGAGRTEAFF	TGTGCCACCAGCAGAGATCTGGGGGCGGGTAGGACTGAAGCTTTCTTT
TRBJ2-1	TRBV7-2	.	TRBD2	CASSPASGSYNEQFF	TGTGCCAGCAGCCCAGCTAGCGGCTCCTACAATGAGCAGTTCTTC
TRBJ2-1	TRBV5-6	.	TRBD2	CASSQRTSSVKNEQFF	TGTGCCAGCAGCCAACGGACTAGCTCGGTCAAGAATGAGCAGTTCTTC
TRBJ2-7	TRBV4-2	.	TRBD2	CASSQEVGLGLYEQYF	TGTGCCAGCAGCCAAGAAGTGGGACTAGGCCTCTACGAGCAGTACTTC
TRBJ2-5	TRBV12-5	once	.	CASGLAQGEGVTQYF	TGTGCTAGTGGTTTGGCCCAAGGGGAGGGGGTGACCCAGTACTTC